This T cell receptor beta chain was sequenced in a study of blood T cell repertoires in COVID-19. Overall study context: Spain, Italy and the United States supplied samples that represented acute and convalescent COVID-19. Sample material is recorded as cDNA or gDNA derived from T cells, B-cell-depleted T cells, or PBMCs.

Per the study methods: It was from reference gene primer amplification that nucleated cell counts were estimated. Sequencing used immunoSEQ multiplex PCR; TCRdb keeps in-frame clones, though not all of them. Clone size and V and J calls were adopted from that table, with D and trimming inferred from the DNA. Here the sample spans about 130,000 clones, 70% to 80% being singletons. The CDR3 sequence is 15 residues long. Germline V gene sequence: CDR1 SGHVS, CDR2 FQNEAQ. V lost 5 bases to trimming and J lost 7 bases; unmatched junction nucleotides: 12. This clone was seen a single time. Material: peripheral blood. This chain joins TRBV7-8 and TRBJ1-1, with 8 positions matching TRBD1. This clonotype was sampled from a human donor in a cohort sampled during active COVID-19. This CDR3 reads CASSNRDRRYSEAFF. CDR3 DNA: TGTGCCAGCAGCAACCGGGACAGGCGATATAGTGAAGCTTTCTTT.